These T cell receptor beta chains were read from a single sample in a study of shared clonotypes between healthy human individuals. TCRdb's copy holds only in-frame clones and misses some; the assay was immunoSEQ multiplex PCR. The sample holds roughly 2,300,000 clones, around 90% seen once. Sequencing input: naive CD4+ T cells from PBMCs. The source of these receptors is a man aged 18 to 30 in good health. Some clones in this sample may be carry-over from other donors' samples. The CDR3 runs from the conserved cysteine through the conserved F or W. Fields, in order: clone size, J gene, D gene, V gene, CDR3 protein, CDR3 DNA. A D gene is named only where the DNA matches it firmly. Clone size appears in some rows only: once, few, many, or a class for an expanded clone.

size: NA; J: TRBJ2-7; D: NA; V: TRBV5-4; CDR3: CASSLSPTAVQQYF; DNA: TGTGCCAGCAGCTTGTCTCCGACAGCCGTTCAGCAGTACTTC
size: NA; J: TRBJ1-3; D: NA; V: TRBV28; CDR3: CASSLLFSGNTIYF; DNA: TGTGCCAGCAGTTTACTCTTCTCTGGAAACACCATATATTTT
size: NA; J: TRBJ2-5; D: NA; V: TRBV18; CDR3: CASSPQSSSKTQYF; DNA: TGTGCCAGCTCACCGCAATCTAGTTCGAAGACCCAGTACTTC
size: NA; J: TRBJ1-3; D: TRBD1; V: TRBV5-1; CDR3: CASSQGGSGNTIYF; DNA: TGCGCCAGCAGCCAAGGGGGCTCAGGAAACACCATATATTTT
size: NA; J: TRBJ1-5; D: NA; V: TRBV28; CDR3: CASSLAYRRRNQPQHF; DNA: TGTGCCAGCAGTTTAGCGTACAGGAGACGGAATCAGCCCCAGCATTTT
size: NA; J: TRBJ1-1; D: NA; V: TRBV27; CDR3: CASRKTQGVETEAFF; DNA: TGTGCCAGCAGAAAAACTCAGGGCGTAGAAACTGAAGCTTTCTTT
size: NA; J: TRBJ2-1; D: TRBD2; V: TRBV4-1; CDR3: CASSHPLGLAGGSSYNEQFF; DNA: TGCGCCAGCAGCCACCCGCTTGGACTAGCGGGAGGGAGCTCCTACAATGAGCAGTTCTTC
size: NA; J: TRBJ2-1; D: NA; V: TRBV6-8; CDR3: CASTPGGRDSYNEQFF; DNA: TGTGCCAGCACCCCAGGGGGGAGAGACTCCTACAATGAGCAGTTCTTC
size: few; J: TRBJ1-1; D: TRBD1; V: TRBV5-1; CDR3: CASSLGGQRYTEAFF; DNA: TGCGCCAGCAGCTTGGGGGGACAGAGATACACTGAAGCTTTCTTT
size: NA; J: TRBJ1-2; D: NA; V: TRBV7-9; CDR3: CASTPVAGGGYTF; DNA: TGTGCCAGCACCCCTGTCGCGGGGGGTGGCTACACCTTC
size: NA; J: TRBJ1-1; D: NA; V: TRBV29-1; CDR3: CSVPKGRGNTEAFF; DNA: TGCAGCGTTCCCAAAGGGAGGGGGAACACTGAAGCTTTCTTT
size: NA; J: TRBJ2-2; D: NA; V: TRBV7-6; CDR3: CASTPGAPSSGGELFF; DNA: TGTGCCAGCACCCCGGGGGCTCCGTCCTCGGGCGGGGAGCTGTTTTTT
size: NA; J: TRBJ1-1; D: NA; V: TRBV6-1; CDR3: CASSEVGGLAFF; DNA: TGTGCCAGCAGTGAGGTCGGGGGGTTAGCTTTCTTT
size: NA; J: TRBJ1-1; D: TRBD1; V: TRBV5-1; CDR3: CASSLGLTGAAEDTEAFF; DNA: TGCGCCAGCAGCTTGGGGCTGACAGGGGCGGCGGAGGACACTGAAGCTTTCTTT
size: NA; J: TRBJ2-7; D: NA; V: TRBV27; CDR3: CASSPGLPNSYEQYF; DNA: TGTGCCAGCAGCCCTGGGCTGCCTAACTCCTACGAGCAGTACTTC
size: NA; J: TRBJ2-1; D: NA; V: TRBV18; CDR3: CASSPPIGVGSYNEQFF; DNA: TGTGCCAGCTCACCACCGATCGGAGTCGGCTCCTACAATGAGCAGTTCTTC
size: NA; J: TRBJ2-7; D: NA; V: TRBV28; CDR3: CASSFWTRGQVREQYF; DNA: TGTGCCAGCAGTTTCTGGACCCGGGGCCAGGTTAGAGAGCAGTACTTC
size: NA; J: TRBJ2-1; D: NA; V: TRBV7-2; CDR3: CASSLEAGLRDEQFF; DNA: TGTGCCAGCAGCTTAGAAGCGGGCCTAAGAGATGAGCAGTTCTTC
size: NA; J: TRBJ2-6; D: TRBD1; V: TRBV6-4; CDR3: CASSPGQGISGANVLTF; DNA: TGTGCCAGCAGTCCGGGACAGGGAATCTCTGGGGCCAACGTCCTGACTTTC
size: NA; J: TRBJ2-1; D: NA; V: TRBV2; CDR3: CASSDWLGFNEQFF; DNA: TGTGCCAGCAGTGACTGGCTGGGTTTCAATGAGCAGTTCTTC
size: NA; J: TRBJ1-2; D: TRBD1; V: TRBV28; CDR3: CASSLDRADYGYTF; DNA: TGTGCCAGCAGTTTAGACAGGGCAGACTATGGCTACACCTTC
size: NA; J: TRBJ1-5; D: NA; V: TRBV27; CDR3: CASSRGIYSNQPQHF; DNA: TGTGCCAGCAGCCGAGGGATTTATAGCAATCAGCCCCAGCATTTT
size: NA; J: TRBJ1-1; D: TRBD1; V: TRBV29-1; CDR3: CSVEGTGAQNTEAFF; DNA: TGCAGCGTTGAAGGGACAGGGGCCCAGAACACTGAAGCTTTCTTT
size: NA; J: TRBJ2-1; D: NA; V: TRBV15; CDR3: CATSRDPRGEDEQFF; DNA: TGTGCCACCAGCAGAGATCCTAGGGGGGAAGATGAGCAGTTCTTC
size: NA; J: TRBJ1-1; D: NA; V: TRBV6-6; CDR3: CASSYGGLTEAFF; DNA: TGTGCCAGCAGTTACGGGGGGCTCACTGAAGCTTTCTTT
size: NA; J: TRBJ2-1; D: NA; V: TRBV27; CDR3: CASSSGDNEQFF; DNA: TGTGCCAGCAGCTCCGGGGACAATGAGCAGTTCTTC
size: NA; J: TRBJ2-3; D: NA; V: TRBV7-8; CDR3: CASSLGREDTQYF; DNA: TGTGCCAGCAGCTTAGGCCGGGAAGATACGCAGTATTTT
size: NA; J: TRBJ2-1; D: TRBD2; V: TRBV28; CDR3: CASSSHLAGVYNEQFF; DNA: TGTGCCAGCAGTTCTCATCTAGCGGGAGTCTACAATGAGCAGTTCTTC
size: NA; J: TRBJ2-7; D: NA; V: TRBV1; CDR3: CTSSHGGRGTYEQYF; DNA: TGCACCAGCAGCCATGGGGGGAGGGGAACCTACGAGCAGTACTTC
size: NA; J: TRBJ2-5; D: TRBD1; V: TRBV18; CDR3: CASSLDRGETQYF; DNA: TGTGCCAGCTCACTGGACAGGGGAGAGACCCAGTACTTC
size: NA; J: TRBJ2-7; D: TRBD2; V: TRBV4-1; CDR3: CASSQYSGSSYEQYF; DNA: TGCGCCAGCAGCCAATACAGCGGGAGCTCCTACGAGCAGTACTTC
size: NA; J: TRBJ2-1; D: TRBD2; V: TRBV9; CDR3: CASSTRGGSYNEQFF; DNA: TGTGCCAGCAGCACCCGGGGGGGATCCTACAATGAGCAGTTCTTC
size: NA; J: TRBJ2-1; D: TRBD2; V: TRBV2; CDR3: CASSELAGPLDNEQFF; DNA: TGTGCCAGCAGTGAGCTAGCGGGGCCTCTAGACAATGAGCAGTTCTTC
size: NA; J: TRBJ2-6; D: NA; V: TRBV19; CDR3: CASSMSPGANVLTF; DNA: TGTGCCAGTAGTATGTCCCCTGGGGCCAACGTCCTGACTTTC
size: NA; J: TRBJ2-7; D: NA; V: TRBV30; CDR3: CAWKRPGPPYEQYF; DNA: TGTGCCTGGAAGAGACCAGGGCCACCCTACGAGCAGTACTTC
size: NA; J: TRBJ2-1; D: NA; V: TRBV18; CDR3: CASSSNERGSPEPSDNEQFF; DNA: TGTGCCAGCTCATCTAACGAACGGGGGTCGCCAGAACCCTCGGACAATGAGCAGTTCTTC
size: NA; J: TRBJ2-7; D: TRBD2; V: TRBV29-1; CDR3: CSVELAGVSYEQYF; DNA: TGCAGCGTTGAACTAGCGGGAGTATCCTACGAGCAGTACTTC
size: NA; J: TRBJ2-1; D: TRBD1; V: TRBV18; CDR3: CASSPPARGRISNEQFF; DNA: TGTGCCAGCTCACCACCCGCCAGGGGGCGAATAAGCAATGAGCAGTTCTTC
size: NA; J: TRBJ2-7; D: NA; V: TRBV6-5; CDR3: CASSRQSSYEQYF; DNA: TGTGCCAGCAGTCGACAGAGCTCCTACGAGCAGTACTTC
size: NA; J: TRBJ1-1; D: TRBD1; V: TRBV14; CDR3: CASSQNQGAVTEAFF; DNA: TGTGCTAGCAGCCAGAATCAGGGGGCGGTCACTGAAGCTTTCTTT
size: NA; J: TRBJ2-4; D: NA; V: TRBV19; CDR3: CASSPYYRGGNIQYF; DNA: TGTGCCAGTAGTCCGTACTACAGGGGAGGAAACATTCAGTACTTC
size: few; J: TRBJ1-1; D: NA; V: TRBV30; CDR3: CAWSVQKGQRAFF; DNA: TGTGCCTGGAGTGTACAGAAAGGGCAGAGGGCTTTCTTT
size: NA; J: TRBJ2-2; D: TRBD2; V: TRBV18; CDR3: CASSTGLASNTGELFF; DNA: TGTGCCAGCTCAACGGGACTAGCATCGAACACCGGGGAGCTGTTTTTT
size: NA; J: TRBJ2-7; D: NA; V: TRBV2; CDR3: CASKSSEVSYEQYF; DNA: TGTGCCAGCAAGTCTAGCGAAGTCTCCTACGAGCAGTACTTC
size: NA; J: TRBJ1-2; D: NA; V: TRBV6-5; CDR3: CASSDRDGPYGYTF; DNA: TGTGCCAGCAGTGACCGGGACGGACCCTATGGCTACACCTTC
size: NA; J: TRBJ2-5; D: NA; V: TRBV18; CDR3: CASSPGAQEKWTQYF; DNA: TGTGCCAGCTCACCCGGGGCCCAGGAAAAATGGACCCAGTACTTC
size: NA; J: TRBJ2-5; D: TRBD2; V: TRBV4-2; CDR3: CASSQREVPETQYF; DNA: TGTGCCAGCAGCCAGCGGGAGGTGCCAGAGACCCAGTACTTC
size: NA; J: TRBJ1-2; D: NA; V: TRBV5-1; CDR3: CASTKDDFVYGYTF; DNA: TGCGCCAGCACCAAAGATGATTTCGTATATGGCTACACCTTC